Sequencing of this T cell receptor beta chain was carried out in a study of blood T cell repertoires in COVID-19. Germline lookup yields CDR1 MGHRA and CDR2 YSYEKL. CDR3 length: 16 amino acids. The V gene lost 3 bases and the J gene lost 2 bases, with 14 bases spanning the gap. Assay: immunoSEQ multiplex PCR; the TCRdb copy retains only in-frame clones and omits some. The repertoire holds some 190,000 clones, with around 85% as singletons. The sequence was obtained from a young woman who had recovered from COVID-19. This chain connects TRBV4-1 to TRBJ2-1; D unclear. Specimen: PBMCs or T cells enriched from blood (not recorded which). For the CDR3, the DNA is TGCGCCAGCAGCCAGCACCTCCTAGGTACCTACAATGAGCAGTTCTTC. Amino acid sequence: CASSQHLLGTYNEQFF.